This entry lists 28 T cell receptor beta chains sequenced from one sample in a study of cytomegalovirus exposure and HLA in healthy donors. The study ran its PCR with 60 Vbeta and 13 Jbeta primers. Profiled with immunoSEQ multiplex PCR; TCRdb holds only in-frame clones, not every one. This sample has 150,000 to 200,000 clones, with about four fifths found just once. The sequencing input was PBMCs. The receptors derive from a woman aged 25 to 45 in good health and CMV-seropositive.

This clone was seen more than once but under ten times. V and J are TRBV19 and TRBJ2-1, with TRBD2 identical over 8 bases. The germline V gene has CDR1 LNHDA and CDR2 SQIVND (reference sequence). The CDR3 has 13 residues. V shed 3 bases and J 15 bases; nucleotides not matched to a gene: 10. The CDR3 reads CASSIPRGLDRFF. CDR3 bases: TGTGCCAGTAGTATCCCCAGGGGACTAGATCGGTTCTTC. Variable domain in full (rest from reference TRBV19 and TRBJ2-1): DGGITQSPKYLFRKEGQNVTLSCEQNLNHDAMYWYRQDPGQGLRLIYYSQIVNDFQKGDIAEGYSVSREKKESFPLTVTSAQKNPTAFYLCASSIPRGLDRFFGPGTRLTVL.

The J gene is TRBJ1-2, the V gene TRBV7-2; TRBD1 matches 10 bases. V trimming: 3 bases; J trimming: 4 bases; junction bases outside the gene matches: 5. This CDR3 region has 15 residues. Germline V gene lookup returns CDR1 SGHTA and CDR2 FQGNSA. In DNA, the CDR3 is TGTGCCAGCAGCTTCGGGGACAGGGGTCCCTATGGCTACACCTTC. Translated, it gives CASSFGDRGPYGYTF.

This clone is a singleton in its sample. CDR3 nucleotide sequence: TGTGCCAGCAGCCCCCAAGGGGGGGCGTCCTACGAGCAGTACTTC. Its protein is CASSPQGGASYEQYF. This sequence joins TRBV11-2 and TRBJ2-7, with a possible D match to TRBD2 (7 bases). Trimming left V 5 bases short and J 1 base short, with 15 bases between. The CDR3 contains 15 residues. CDR1 SGHAT and CDR2 FQNNGV come from the germline V gene.

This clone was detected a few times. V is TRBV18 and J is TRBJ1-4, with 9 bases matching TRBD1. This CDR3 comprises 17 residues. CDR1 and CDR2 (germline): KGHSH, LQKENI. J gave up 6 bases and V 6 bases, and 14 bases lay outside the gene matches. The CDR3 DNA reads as TGTGCCAGCTCCATGACAGGGGGGAAGCTCCGGTATGAAAAACTGTTTTTT. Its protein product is CASSMTGGKLRYEKLFF.

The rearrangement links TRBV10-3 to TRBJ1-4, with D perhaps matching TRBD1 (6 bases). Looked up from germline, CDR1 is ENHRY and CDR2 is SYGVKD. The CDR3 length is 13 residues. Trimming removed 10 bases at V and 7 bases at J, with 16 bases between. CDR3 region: CASSAGDSEKLFF. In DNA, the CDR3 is TGTGCCAGCTCAGCAGGGGATAGTGAAAAACTGTTTTTT.

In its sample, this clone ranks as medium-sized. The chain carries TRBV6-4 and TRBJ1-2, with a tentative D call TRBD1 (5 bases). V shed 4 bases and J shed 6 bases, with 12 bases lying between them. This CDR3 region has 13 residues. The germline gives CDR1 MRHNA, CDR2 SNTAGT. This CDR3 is CASSAGEMNGYTF. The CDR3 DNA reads TGTGCCAGCAGTGCGGGGGAGATGAATGGCTACACCTTC.

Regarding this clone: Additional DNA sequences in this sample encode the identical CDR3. The CDR3 spells CASSLEGSYEQYF. CDR3 DNA sequence: TGCGCCAGCAGCTTGGAGGGGTCCTACGAGCAGTACTTC. The rearrangement uses TRBV5-1 and TRBJ2-7; D is possibly TRBD1 (5 bases). The CDR3 spans 13 residues. Germline CDR1 is SGHRS and CDR2 is YFSETQ. Trimming took 0 bases from V and 1 from J, leaving 5 bases between them. Full variable domain (outside the CDR3, taken from reference TRBV5-1 and TRBJ2-7): KAGVTQTPRYLIKTRGQQVTLSCSPISGHRSVSWYQQTPGQGLQFLFEYFSETQRNKGNFPGRFSGRQFSNSRSEMNVSTLELGDSALYLCASSLEGSYEQYFGPGTRLTVT.

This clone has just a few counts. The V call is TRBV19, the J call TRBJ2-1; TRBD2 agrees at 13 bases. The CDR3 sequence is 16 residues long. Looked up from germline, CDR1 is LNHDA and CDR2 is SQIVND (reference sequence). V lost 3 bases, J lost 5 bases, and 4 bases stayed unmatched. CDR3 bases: TGTGCCAGTAGTATTGGACTAGCGGGAGTCAACAATGAGCAGTTCTTC. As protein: CASSIGLAGVNNEQFF.

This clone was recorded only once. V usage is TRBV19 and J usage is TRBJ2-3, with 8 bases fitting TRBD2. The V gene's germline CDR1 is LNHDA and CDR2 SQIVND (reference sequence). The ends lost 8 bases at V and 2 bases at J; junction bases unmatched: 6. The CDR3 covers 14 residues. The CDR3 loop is CASVAGGSTDTQYF. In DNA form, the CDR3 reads TGTGCCAGTGTTGCGGGGGGATCCACAGATACGCAGTATTTT. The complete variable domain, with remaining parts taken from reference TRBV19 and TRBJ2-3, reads DGGITQSPKYLFRKEGQNVTLSCEQNLNHDAMYWYRQDPGQGLRLIYYSQIVNDFQKGDIAEGYSVSREKKESFPLTVTSAQKNPTAFYLCASVAGGSTDTQYFGPGTRLTVL.

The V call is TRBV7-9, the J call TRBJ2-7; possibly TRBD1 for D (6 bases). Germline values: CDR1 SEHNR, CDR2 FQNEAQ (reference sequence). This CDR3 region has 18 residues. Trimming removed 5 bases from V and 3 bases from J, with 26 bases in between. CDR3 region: CASSHLSDRSQVNYEQYF. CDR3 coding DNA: TGTGCCAGCAGCCATCTAAGTGACAGGAGTCAGGTGAACTACGAGCAGTACTTC.

The CDR3 DNA reads as TGCGCCAGCAGCCCGGCGGGTAACACCGGGGAGCTGTTTTTT. This gives the protein CASSPAGNTGELFF. The chain combines TRBV5-1 with TRBJ2-2; D perhaps matches TRBD2 (5 bases). Germline V gene data show CDR1 as SGHRS and CDR2 as YFSETQ. The V and J ends lost 4 bases and 2 bases respectively, with 9 bases between them. The CDR3 runs to 14 residues.

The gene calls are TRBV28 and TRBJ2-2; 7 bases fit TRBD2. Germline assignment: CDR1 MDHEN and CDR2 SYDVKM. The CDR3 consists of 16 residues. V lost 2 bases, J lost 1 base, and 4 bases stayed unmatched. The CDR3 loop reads CASSLGRGWNTGELFF. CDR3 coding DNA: TGTGCCAGCAGTTTAGGGCGGGGGTGGAACACCGGGGAGCTGTTTTTT.

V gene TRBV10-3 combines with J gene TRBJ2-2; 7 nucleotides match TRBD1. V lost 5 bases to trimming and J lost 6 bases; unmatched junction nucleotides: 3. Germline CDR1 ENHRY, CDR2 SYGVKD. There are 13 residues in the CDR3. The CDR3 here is CAISWTGAGELFF. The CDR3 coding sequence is TGTGCCATCAGTTGGACAGGCGCCGGGGAGCTGTTTTTT.

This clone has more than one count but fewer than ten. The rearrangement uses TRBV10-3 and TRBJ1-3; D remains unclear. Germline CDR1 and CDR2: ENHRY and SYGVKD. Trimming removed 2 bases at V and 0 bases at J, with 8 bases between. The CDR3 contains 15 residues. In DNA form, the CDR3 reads TGTGCCATCAGTGAGGACGGGAGCTCTGGAAACACCATATATTTT. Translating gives CAISEDGSSGNTIYF.

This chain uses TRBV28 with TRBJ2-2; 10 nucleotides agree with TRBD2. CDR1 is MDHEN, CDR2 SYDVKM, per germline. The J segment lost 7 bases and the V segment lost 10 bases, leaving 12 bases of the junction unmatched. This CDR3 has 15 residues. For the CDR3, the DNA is TGTGCCACCGAATCTAGCGGGGGAATGGTCGGGGAGCTGTTTTTT. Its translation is CATESSGGMVGELFF.

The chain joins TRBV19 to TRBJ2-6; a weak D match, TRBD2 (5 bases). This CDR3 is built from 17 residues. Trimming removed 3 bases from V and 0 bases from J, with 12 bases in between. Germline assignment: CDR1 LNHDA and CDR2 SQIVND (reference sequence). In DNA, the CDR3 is TGTGCCAGTAGTATTTGGACTTCCTCCTCTGGGGCCAACGTCCTGACTTTC. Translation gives CASSIWTSSSGANVLTF.

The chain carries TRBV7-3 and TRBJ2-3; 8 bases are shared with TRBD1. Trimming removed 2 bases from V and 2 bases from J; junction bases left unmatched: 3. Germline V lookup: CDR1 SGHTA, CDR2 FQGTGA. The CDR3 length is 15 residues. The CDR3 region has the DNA TGTGCCAGCAGCTTATCAGGGGGCACCACAGATACGCAGTATTTT. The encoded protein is CASSLSGGTTDTQYF.

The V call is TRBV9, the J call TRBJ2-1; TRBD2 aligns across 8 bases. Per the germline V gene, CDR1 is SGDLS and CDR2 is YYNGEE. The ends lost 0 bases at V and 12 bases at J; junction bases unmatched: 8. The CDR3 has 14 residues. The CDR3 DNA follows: TGTGCCAGCAGCGTAGTCGGGACTAGGGGTCGGCAGTTCTTC. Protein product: CASSVVGTRGRQFF.

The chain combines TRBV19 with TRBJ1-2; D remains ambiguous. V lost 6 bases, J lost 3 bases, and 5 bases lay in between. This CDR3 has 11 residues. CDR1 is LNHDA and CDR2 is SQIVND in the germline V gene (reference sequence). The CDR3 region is CASRLDYGYTF. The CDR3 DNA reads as TGTGCCAGTAGACTGGACTATGGCTACACCTTC.

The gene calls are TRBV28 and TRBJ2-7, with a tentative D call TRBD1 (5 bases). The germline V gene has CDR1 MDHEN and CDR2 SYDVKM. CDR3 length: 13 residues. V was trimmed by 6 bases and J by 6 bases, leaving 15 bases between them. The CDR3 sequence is CASSPGFRGEQYF. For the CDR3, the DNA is TGTGCCAGCAGCCCCGGTTTTAGGGGCGAGCAGTACTTC.

CDR3 protein: CSASVGDRQEGNGYTF. CDR3 bases: TGCAGCGCGAGCGTAGGGGACAGGCAAGAAGGAAATGGCTACACCTTC. The rearrangement uses TRBV29-1 and TRBJ1-2, with 8 bases that match TRBD1. The J segment lost 6 bases and the V segment lost 7 bases, leaving 19 bases of the junction unmatched. Germline V gene sequence: CDR1 SQVTM, CDR2 ANQGSEA. The CDR3 runs 16 residues.

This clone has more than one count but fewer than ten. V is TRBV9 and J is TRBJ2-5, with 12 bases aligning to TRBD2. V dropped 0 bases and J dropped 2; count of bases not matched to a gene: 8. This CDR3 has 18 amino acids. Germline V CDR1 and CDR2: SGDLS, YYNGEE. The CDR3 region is CASSVALGLAGNQETQYF. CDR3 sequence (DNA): TGTGCCAGCAGCGTAGCCCTAGGACTAGCGGGGAATCAAGAGACCCAGTACTTC.

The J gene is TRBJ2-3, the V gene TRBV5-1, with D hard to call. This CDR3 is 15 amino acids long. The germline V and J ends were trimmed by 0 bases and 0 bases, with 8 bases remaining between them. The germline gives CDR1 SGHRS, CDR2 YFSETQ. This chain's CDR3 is CASSLDGPSTDTQYF. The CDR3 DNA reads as TGCGCCAGCAGCTTGGACGGTCCTAGCACAGATACGCAGTATTTT.

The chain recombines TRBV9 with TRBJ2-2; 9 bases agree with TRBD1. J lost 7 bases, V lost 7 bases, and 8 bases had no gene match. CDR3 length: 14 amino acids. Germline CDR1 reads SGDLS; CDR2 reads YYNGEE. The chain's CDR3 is CASRTGGGIGELFF. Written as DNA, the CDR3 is TGTGCCAGCCGAACAGGGGGCGGTATCGGGGAGCTGTTTTTT.

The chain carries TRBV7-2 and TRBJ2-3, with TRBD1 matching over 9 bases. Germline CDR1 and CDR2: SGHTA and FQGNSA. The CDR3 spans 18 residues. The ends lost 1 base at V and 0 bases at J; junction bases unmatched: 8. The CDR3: CASSLGGTGMYSTDTQYF. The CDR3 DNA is TGTGCCAGCAGCTTAGGAGGGACAGGGATGTATAGCACAGATACGCAGTATTTT.

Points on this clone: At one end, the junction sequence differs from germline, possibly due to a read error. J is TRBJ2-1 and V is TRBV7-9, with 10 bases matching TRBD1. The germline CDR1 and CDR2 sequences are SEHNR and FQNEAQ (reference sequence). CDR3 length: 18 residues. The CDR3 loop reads CSSSPIVPDRGLYNEQFF. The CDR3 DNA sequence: TGTTCCAGCAGCCCAATTGTTCCGGACAGGGGGTTGTACAATGAGCAGTTCTTC.

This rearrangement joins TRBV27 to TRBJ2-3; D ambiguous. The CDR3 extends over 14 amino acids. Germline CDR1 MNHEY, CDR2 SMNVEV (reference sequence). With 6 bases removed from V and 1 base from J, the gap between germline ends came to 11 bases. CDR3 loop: CASSRQRGTDTQYF. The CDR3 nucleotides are TGTGCCAGCAGCCGCCAGCGTGGCACAGATACGCAGTATTTT.

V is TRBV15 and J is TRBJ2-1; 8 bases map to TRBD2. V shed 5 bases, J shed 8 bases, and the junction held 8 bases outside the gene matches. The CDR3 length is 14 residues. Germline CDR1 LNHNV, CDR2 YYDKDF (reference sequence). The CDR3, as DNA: TGTGCCACCAGCCCCCGGGAGGGCATGGATGAGCAGTTCTTC. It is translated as CATSPREGMDEQFF.